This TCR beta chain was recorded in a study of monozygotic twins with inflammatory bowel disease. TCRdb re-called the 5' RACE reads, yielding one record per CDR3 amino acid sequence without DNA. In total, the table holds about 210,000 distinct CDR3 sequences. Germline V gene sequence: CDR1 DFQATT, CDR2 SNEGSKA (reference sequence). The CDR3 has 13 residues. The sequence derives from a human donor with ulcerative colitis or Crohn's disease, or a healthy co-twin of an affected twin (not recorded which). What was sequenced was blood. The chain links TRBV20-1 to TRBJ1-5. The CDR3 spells CSARYSGNQPQHF.